This entry lists 5 T cell receptor beta chains sequenced from one sample in a study of blood T cell repertoires in COVID-19. The data were produced by immunoSEQ multiplex PCR, yet TCRdb's version contains in-frame clones alone and is incomplete. The repertoire holds around 230,000 clones, roughly 90% seen once, with just over 7% in the top ten. The specimen was peripheral blood. The receptors were gathered from a man aged 55 to 70 who had recovered from COVID-19.

This clone showed up just once. The chain joins TRBV3-1 (or the pseudogene TRBV3-2) to TRBJ1-4; TRBD1 is a possible D gene (6 bases). Per germline, CDR1 LGHDT and CDR2 YNNKEL (reference sequence). The CDR3 contains 14 residues. V was cut by 8 bases and J by 5 bases, with 15 bases left in between. CDR3 sequence reads: CASSLRGGNEKLFF. The DNA for the CDR3 is TGTGCCAGCTCTCTAAGGGGGGGAAATGAAAAACTGTTTTTT.

The chain employs TRBV10-3 and TRBJ1-4; 9 bases line up with TRBD1. Germline-derived CDR1 and CDR2 are ENHRY and SYGVKD. This CDR3 has 14 residues. J gave up 8 bases and V 6 bases, and 7 bases lay outside the gene matches. This CDR3 reads CAIRGTGRDEKLFF. CDR3 bases: TGTGCCATCAGGGGGACAGGGCGGGACGAAAAACTGTTTTTT.

This sequence joins TRBV21-1 and TRBJ2-4; TRBD1, as called in the table, went unchecked against the DNA. TRBV21-1 is flagged as a pseudogene. The CDR3 consists of 17 residues. The CDR3 DNA is TGTGCCAGCAGCTCTTGTCGACAGGGAACAGCCAAAAACATTCAGTACTTC. Translated, it gives CASSSCRQGTAKNIQYF.

V and J are TRBV9 and TRBJ1-6, with D uncertain. Germline V gene sequence: CDR1 SGDLS, CDR2 YYNGEE. Between the trimmed V and J ends, which lost 0 bases and 10 bases, there was a span of 14 bases. The length of the CDR3 is 15 residues. The CDR3 sequence: CASSVGRPFVSPLHF. The DNA for the CDR3 is TGTGCCAGCAGCGTAGGCAGGCCCTTTGTCTCACCCCTCCACTTT.

This clone was counted a single time. V and J are TRBV28 and TRBJ1-5, with 8 nucleotides matching TRBD1. The CDR3 consists of 15 residues. V trimming: 4 bases; J trimming: 2 bases; junction bases outside the gene matches: 4. Germline lookup yields CDR1 MDHEN and CDR2 SYDVKM. The CDR3 here is CASSWATGGNQPQHF. The CDR3 bases are TGTGCCAGCAGTTGGGCGACAGGGGGCAATCAGCCCCAGCATTTT.